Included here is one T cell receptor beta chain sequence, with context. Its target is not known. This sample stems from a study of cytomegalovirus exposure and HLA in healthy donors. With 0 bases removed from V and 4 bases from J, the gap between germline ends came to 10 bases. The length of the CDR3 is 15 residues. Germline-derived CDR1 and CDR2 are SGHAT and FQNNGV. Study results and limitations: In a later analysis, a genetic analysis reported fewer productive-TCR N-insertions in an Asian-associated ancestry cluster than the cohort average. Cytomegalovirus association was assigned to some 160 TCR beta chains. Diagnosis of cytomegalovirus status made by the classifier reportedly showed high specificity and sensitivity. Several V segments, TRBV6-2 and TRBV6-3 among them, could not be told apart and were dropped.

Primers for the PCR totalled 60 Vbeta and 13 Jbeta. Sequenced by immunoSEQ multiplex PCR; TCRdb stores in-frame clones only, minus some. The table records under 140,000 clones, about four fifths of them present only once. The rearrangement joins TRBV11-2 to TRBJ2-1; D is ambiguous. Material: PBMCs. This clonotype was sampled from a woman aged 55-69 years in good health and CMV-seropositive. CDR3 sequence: CASSLEATRYNEQFF. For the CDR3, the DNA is TGTGCCAGCAGCTTAGAGGCAACCCGATACAATGAGCAGTTCTTC.